Presented here are 26 T cell receptor beta chains from one specimen sequenced in a study of blood T cells in healthy people across ages (dated by TCRdb to the mid-2010s). Libraries came from 5' RACE. The data were produced on an Illumina HiSeq 2500. A second roughly 6 to 12 cycle PCR used a sample-barcoded 5' primer and a J-beta primer mix. Using fastp trimming at Q25 and MiXCR clonotype assembly, TCRdb reanalyzed the public sequencing data and kept in-frame beta chains. CDR3 protein sequences are deduplicated, and each keeps its most common genes and DNA. Counted in this sample were about 760,000 distinct CDR3 sequences; approximately 53% of them appeared once. The leading ten clones occupy around 25% of the sample. The sample was blood. These receptors originate from a man between 40 and 49 years old in good health.

This sequence joins TRBV14 and TRBJ2-3, with 7 nucleotides matching TRBD2. Germline CDR1 and CDR2: SGHDN and FVKESK. J gave up 5 bases and V 6 bases, and 8 bases lay outside the gene matches. There are 14 residues in the CDR3. CDR3 residues: CASSLGLDRDTQYF. The CDR3 DNA sequence: TGTGCCAGCAGTCTCGGACTAGACAGAGATACGCAGTATTTT.

The chain has TRBV27 and TRBJ2-2; D is ambiguous. The CDR3 totals 13 residues. CDR1 MNHEY and CDR2 SMNVEV come from the germline V gene (reference sequence). Deletions cut 2 bases from V and 6 bases from J, with 7 bases between. The CDR3 sequence: CASSLTSPGELFF. The CDR3 DNA reads TGTGCCAGCAGTTTAACTTCCCCCGGGGAGCTGTTTTTT.

Points on this clonotype: At one end, the junction sequence differs from germline, possibly due to a read error. This chain uses TRBV6-2 or TRBV6-3 with TRBJ2-1; 9 bases are a match to TRBD2. There are 17 residues in the CDR3. Germline CDR1 is MNHEY and CDR2 is SVGEGT. CDR3: CASSIGSGGTIYNERFF. CDR3 DNA: TGTGCCAGCAGTATCGGTAGCGGGGGCACAATATACAATGAGCGGTTCTTC.

The chain links TRBV3-1 to TRBJ2-1, with D unclear. Germline CDR1 and CDR2: LGHDT and YNNKEL (reference sequence). The CDR3 runs to 11 residues. V lost 1 base and J lost 9, with 4 bases in between. The CDR3 reads CASSQATEQFF. The CDR3 bases are TGTGCCAGCAGCCAAGCAACTGAGCAGTTCTTC.

The rearrangement links TRBV9 to TRBJ1-2; TRBD1 might be the D (5 bases). V lost 0 bases, J lost 7 bases, and 13 bases lay in between. In germline, CDR1 is SGDLS, CDR2 YYNGEE. The CDR3 has 14 residues. CDR3 residues: CASSVEAGGSGYTF. CDR3 coding DNA: TGTGCCAGCAGCGTAGAGGCGGGGGGATCTGGCTACACCTTC.

This clonotype occurred a few times. The chain recombines TRBV25-1 with TRBJ1-6; 9 nucleotides line up with TRBD1. V lost 6 bases and J lost 9; bases outside the gene matches: 6. CDR3 length equals 14 residues. CDR1 is MGHDK, CDR2 SYGVNS, per germline. The CDR3 spells CASRDRGLGSPLHF. For the CDR3, the DNA is TGTGCCAGCAGGGACAGGGGATTGGGTTCACCCCTCCACTTT. Full variable domain (outside the CDR3, taken from reference TRBV25-1 and TRBJ1-6): EADIYQTPRYLVIGTGKKITLECSQTMGHDKMYWYQQDPGMELHLIHYSYGVNSTEKGDLSSESTVSRIRTEHFPLTLESARPSHTSQYLCASRDRGLGSPLHFGNGTRLTVT.

This clonotype was counted only a few times. This chain connects TRBV6-6 to TRBJ2-7, with D maybe TRBD2 (5 bases). This CDR3 contains 13 residues. The ends were cut back, 6 bases at V and 2 bases at J, with 11 bases in the middle. Germline V gene sequence: CDR1 MNHNY, CDR2 SVGAGI (reference sequence). The CDR3 spells CASSSRDTYEQYF. The CDR3 region has the DNA TGTGCCAGCAGCTCCCGGGATACCTACGAGCAGTACTTC.

This chain connects TRBV25-1 to TRBJ1-2, with no clear D. CDR3 length: 15 amino acids. Germline-derived CDR1 and CDR2 are MGHDK and SYGVNS. V was trimmed by 4 bases and J by 0 bases, leaving 12 bases between them. CDR3: CASSGGGLSNYGYTF. In nucleotides, the CDR3 is TGTGCCAGCAGTGGGGGTGGACTCTCTAACTATGGCTACACCTTC.

The genes are TRBV9 and TRBJ2-3, with D perhaps matching TRBD2 (6 bases). CDR1 SGDLS and CDR2 YYNGEE come from the germline V gene. The V gene lost 4 bases and the J gene lost 3 bases, with 18 bases spanning the gap. This CDR3 is 16 amino acids long. The CDR3 sequence is CASSFTSTAGTDTQYF. CDR3 sequence (DNA): TGTGCCAGCAGCTTTACTAGCACGGCAGGGACAGATACGCAGTATTTT.

The chain recombines TRBV12-3 or TRBV12-4 with TRBJ2-3, with D unclear. With 4 bases removed from V and 9 bases from J, the gap between germline ends came to 11 bases. CDR3 length: 12 amino acids. The CDR3 nucleotides read TGTGCCAGCAGTTCAGACCCCGCAACGCAGTATTTT. Residues: CASSSDPATQYF.

This chain uses TRBV9 with TRBJ1-2; D might be TRBD1 (5 bases). The germline CDR1 and CDR2 sequences are SGDLS and YYNGEE. V was shortened by 2 bases and J by 8 bases, with 19 bases between the two germline ends. The CDR3 extends over 15 amino acids. The chain's CDR3 is CASSVKGTAPGGYTF. DNA for the CDR3: TGTGCCAGCAGCGTCAAAGGGACGGCCCCCGGAGGCTACACCTTC.

This chain joins TRBV9 and TRBJ1-2, with D possibly matching TRBD1 (6 bases). Germline values: CDR1 SGDLS, CDR2 YYNGEE. CDR3 length: 14 amino acids. Trimming cost V 4 bases and J 8 bases, with 18 bases left between them. The CDR3 bases are TGTGCCAGCAGCCCCCGGGGGGGGGCACGAGGCTACACCTTC. Protein sequence: CASSPRGGARGYTF.

The CDR3 reads CASSLALHGETQYF. The CDR3 DNA reads as TGCGCCAGCAGCTTGGCCCTGCATGGGGAGACCCAGTACTTC. J is TRBJ2-5 and V is TRBV5-1; D is unresolved. CDR3 size: 14 residues. The germline CDR1 and CDR2 sequences are SGHRS and YFSETQ. V lost 0 bases and J lost 5, with 11 bases in between. The full variable domain, with the rest looked up from reference TRBV5-1 and TRBJ2-5, is KAGVTQTPRYLIKTRGQQVTLSCSPISGHRSVSWYQQTPGQGLQFLFEYFSETQRNKGNFPGRFSGRQFSNSRSEMNVSTLELGDSALYLCASSLALHGETQYFGPGTRLLVL.

This clonotype was detected a few times. The rearrangement uses TRBV29-1 and TRBJ1-2; TRBD1 agrees at 8 bases. Germline CDR1 SQVTM, CDR2 ANQGSEA. Trimming took 6 bases from V and 8 from J; bases not matched to a gene: 14. This CDR3 has 14 amino acids. In nucleotides, the CDR3 is TGCAGCGTCAGCCGCGATCAGGGGGCAGGGGGCTACACCTTC. As protein: CSVSRDQGAGGYTF.

The rearrangement links TRBV11-3 to TRBJ2-6, with D unclear. The V gene's germline CDR1 is SGHNT and CDR2 YENEEA. This CDR3 is built from 15 residues. Trimming took 3 bases from V and 3 from J, leaving 9 bases between them. CDR3 bases: TGTGCCAGCAGCTTCGGAGTCGGTGGGGCCAACGTCCTGACTTTC. It yields the protein CASSFGVGGANVLTF. The full variable domain, its missing parts supplied by reference TRBV11-3 and TRBJ2-6, is EAGVVQSPRYKIIEKKQPVAFWCNPISGHNTLYWYLQNLGQGPELLIRYENEEAVDDSQLPKDRFSAERLKGVDSTLKIQPAELGDSAVYLCASSFGVGGANVLTFGAGSRLTVL.

The chain uses TRBV7-2 and TRBJ2-3; 9 positions match TRBD2. Germline CDR1 is SGHTA and CDR2 is FQGNSA. Trimming cost V 5 bases and J 2 bases; bases outside gene matches: 8. The CDR3 contains 16 residues. The CDR3 nucleotides are TGTGCCAGCAGCCCTTTAGCGGGAGCAAACACAGATACGCAGTATTTT. Translated: CASSPLAGANTDTQYF.

This chain links TRBV3-1 with TRBJ2-5, with D unresolved. The CDR3 is 15 amino acids. The germline V and J ends were trimmed by 4 bases and 3 bases, with 15 bases remaining between them. Germline CDR1 and CDR2: LGHDT and YNNKEL (reference sequence). This CDR3 reads CASSRSGVEEETQYF. CDR3 bases: TGTGCCAGCAGCCGATCAGGAGTTGAAGAAGAGACCCAGTACTTC.

This clonotype was seen just once. The gene calls are TRBV11-2 and TRBJ2-2; D may be TRBD1 (6 bases). Trimming left V 6 bases short and J 1 base short, with 15 bases between. This CDR3 has 16 residues. Germline assignment: CDR1 SGHAT and CDR2 FQNNGV. For the CDR3, the DNA is TGTGCCAGCAGAAAACCGGGGACATTGAACACCGGGGAGCTGTTTTTT. This gives the protein CASRKPGTLNTGELFF.

The chain joins TRBV2 to TRBJ1-2, with unresolved D. Germline lookup yields CDR1 SNHLY and CDR2 FYNNEI. Between the trimmed V and J ends, which lost 5 bases and 6 bases, there was a span of 7 bases. The CDR3 loop spans 11 amino acids. The CDR3 loop is CASSNSDGYTF. The CDR3 DNA sequence: TGTGCCAGCAGTAACAGCGATGGCTACACCTTC.

This clonotype has just a few counts. CDR3 bases: TGTGCCTGGAGTGGGACTGGGACACGAACTAATGAAAAACTGTTTTTT. Translation gives CAWSGTGTRTNEKLFF. V and J are TRBV30 and TRBJ1-4; possible D gene TRBD1, 6 bases. Germline V gene data show CDR1 as GTSNPN and CDR2 as SVGIG (reference sequence). V gave up 1 base and J gave up 1 base, with 13 bases separating them. This CDR3 is built from 16 residues.

This clonotype showed up just a few times. The chain carries TRBV29-1 and TRBJ2-1; 7 positions match TRBD2. Trimming took 3 bases from V and 2 from J; bases not matched to a gene: 1. Germline V gene data show CDR1 as SQVTM and CDR2 as ANQGSEA. CDR3 length equals 13 residues. The CDR3 loop reads CSVDGGTYNEQFF. CDR3 coding DNA: TGCAGCGTTGACGGGGGGACCTACAATGAGCAGTTCTTC.

The chain couples TRBV24-1 to TRBJ2-5, with TRBD1 identical over 9 bases. V was pared by 4 bases and J by 11 bases, with 16 bases of the junction left unmatched. Germline values: CDR1 KGHDR, CDR2 SFDVKD. This CDR3 has 16 amino acids. The CDR3 DNA follows: TGTGCCACCAGTGACCCCGGGACAGGGAGGGAAGATGAGCAGTACTTC. Translated, it gives CATSDPGTGREDEQYF.

This clonotype was recorded a few times. The rearrangement links TRBV9 to TRBJ2-6; D not certain. Trimming took 7 bases from V and 0 from J, leaving 20 bases between them. CDR3 length equals 18 residues. The germline V gene has CDR1 SGDLS and CDR2 YYNGEE. The CDR3: CASSRTVSAGSGANVLTF. For the CDR3, the DNA is TGTGCCAGCTCCCGGACCGTCTCCGCCGGCTCTGGGGCCAACGTCCTGACTTTC.

V usage is TRBV3-1 and J usage is TRBJ2-3; 10 positions match TRBD2. Per germline, CDR1 LGHDT and CDR2 YNNKEL (reference sequence). J gave up 4 bases and V 1 base, and 8 bases lay outside the gene matches. This CDR3 is built from 17 residues. CDR3 in amino acids: CASSQGIAGGGADTQYF. The CDR3, as DNA: TGTGCCAGCAGCCAAGGGATAGCGGGAGGAGGTGCAGATACGCAGTATTTT.

The V gene is TRBV4-1, the J gene TRBJ2-7; D possibly uses TRBD1 or TRBD2 (5 bases each). The V end was cut by 0 bases, the J end by 2 bases, with 14 bases between. The CDR3 runs 16 residues. CDR1 and CDR2 (germline): MGHRA, YSYEKL. CDR3 in DNA: TGCGCCAGCAGCCAAGATCGGGCCAGGGAGCCCTACGAGCAGTACTTC. Translated, it gives CASSQDRAREPYEQYF.

The J gene is TRBJ1-1, the V gene TRBV28; 7 bases line up with TRBD1. The V and J ends lost 10 bases and 1 base, in that order; junction bases with no gene match: 12. From germline, CDR1 is MDHEN and CDR2 SYDVKM. This CDR3 has 15 amino acids. The CDR3 sequence: CAITSTGARNTEAFF. In DNA form, the CDR3 reads TGTGCCATAACTTCAACAGGGGCTAGGAACACTGAAGCTTTCTTT.